This T cell receptor beta chain was sequenced in a study of cytomegalovirus exposure and HLA in healthy donors. General study findings and limits: Most of the CMV-associated TCR beta chains (in a later analysis) appeared to be HLA-restricted. The authors listed around 150 TCR beta chains as cytomegalovirus-associated.

This clone was observed a handful of times. Its cognate antigen is unknown. The PCR had 60 Vbeta and 13 Jbeta primers. Only in-frame clones appear in the TCRdb table, and some are missing; sequencing was by immunoSEQ multiplex PCR. Of tens of thousands of clones in the sample, approximately 74% are singletons; the top ten hold 6% to 8%. Trimming took 1 base from V and 6 from J, leaving 8 bases between them. CDR1 and CDR2 from the germline V gene are SGHDT and YYEEEE. The CDR3 totals 13 residues. The TCR comes from a woman aged 50 to 60 in good health and CMV-seropositive. The chain carries TRBV5-6 and TRBJ2-1; a weak D match, TRBD1 (6 bases). Sequenced input: PBMCs. The CDR3 is CASSLIGGNEQFF. The CDR3 DNA reads as TGTGCCAGCAGCTTGATAGGGGGCAATGAGCAGTTCTTC. Based on the CDR3 plus reference TRBV5-6 and TRBJ2-1, the full variable domain is DAGVTQSPTHLIKTRGQQVTLRCSPKSGHDTVSWYQQALGQGPQFIFQYYEEEERQRGNFPDRFSGHQFPNYSSELNVNALLLGDSALYLCASSLIGGNEQFFGPGTRLTVL.